A single sample is the source of the 10 T cell receptor beta chains below, sequenced in a study of blood T cell repertoires in COVID-19. Profiled with immunoSEQ multiplex PCR; TCRdb holds only in-frame clones, not every one. This sample carries roughly 240,000 clones, about 80% of them seen once, and the ten largest clones take around 3.5%. Input material: PBMCs or T cells enriched from blood (not recorded which). All receptors derive from a woman in her forties who had been exposed to COVID-19.

CDR3 nucleotides: TGTGCCACCAGCCAGGGGATTCAGCCCCAGCATTTT. This encodes CATSQGIQPQHF. The J gene is TRBJ1-5, the V gene TRBV24-1; tentative D call: TRBD1 (6 bases). Deletions cut 7 bases from V and 6 bases from J, with 9 bases between. The CDR3 length is 12 residues. Germline CDR1 KGHDR, CDR2 SFDVKD.

J is TRBJ1-3 and V is TRBV4-2; D is uncertain. V was shortened by 0 bases and J by 3 bases, with 15 bases between the two germline ends. The CDR3 consists of 17 residues. Germline V gives CDR1 LGHNA, CDR2 YNFKEQ. CDR3 sequence (DNA): TGTGCCAGCAGCCAAGAAGGAACTGCGGGCGGTGGAAACACCATATATTTT. It specifies CASSQEGTAGGGNTIYF.

The V gene is TRBV19, the J gene TRBJ1-2; 9 positions match TRBD1. The germline V gene has CDR1 LNHDA and CDR2 SQIVND (reference sequence). The V segment lost 1 base and the J segment 2 bases; nucleotides outside the gene matches: 8. The CDR3 runs to 17 residues. Here the CDR3 reads CASSIAGTGLINYGYTF. CDR3 sequence (DNA): TGTGCCAGTAGTATAGCCGGGACAGGGTTGATCAACTATGGCTACACCTTC.

This clone was seen just once. This chain joins TRBV7-9 and TRBJ2-3; TRBD1 matches 9 bases. Germline loops: CDR1 SEHNR, CDR2 FQNEAQ (reference sequence). The trim removed 5 bases at V and 5 bases at J, leaving 5 bases unmatched. This CDR3 region has 14 residues. The CDR3 is CASSPPTGGDTQYF. The CDR3 DNA sequence: TGTGCCAGCAGCCCACCGACAGGGGGAGATACGCAGTATTTT.

The chain is built from TRBV5-1 and TRBJ2-5, with 9 bases fitting TRBD2. This CDR3 region has 16 residues. V shed 6 bases and J 4 bases; nucleotides not matched to a gene: 13. Germline lookup yields CDR1 SGHRS and CDR2 YFSETQ. Written as DNA, the CDR3 is TGCGCCAGCACCCGAGTTGGCGGGGGGGTGGCAGAGACCCAGTACTTC. Its translation is CASTRVGGGVAETQYF.

This clone was observed many times. This chain connects TRBV9 to TRBJ1-2; no clear D. This CDR3 is built from 14 residues. V was cut by 0 bases and J by 4 bases, with 10 bases left in between. From germline, CDR1 is SGDLS and CDR2 YYNGEE. CDR3 bases: TGTGCCAGCAGCGTAGCAGCCCCGGGCTATGGCTACACCTTC. It codes for CASSVAAPGYGYTF.

The J gene is TRBJ1-2, the V gene TRBV5-8; 8 nucleotides align to TRBD1. CDR1 and CDR2 (germline): SGHTS, YDEGEE. This CDR3 is built from 14 residues. The ends lost 0 bases at V and 7 bases at J; junction bases unmatched: 5. CDR3 bases: TGTGCCAGCAGCTTGGGACAGGGGATTGGTGGCTACACCTTC. This codes for CASSLGQGIGGYTF.

This chain connects TRBV9 to TRBJ2-2, with a tentative D call TRBD1 (5 bases). The germline CDR1 and CDR2 sequences are SGDLS and YYNGEE. CDR3 length equals 13 residues. V lost 10 bases and J lost 5, with 15 bases in between. The CDR3 DNA reads TGTGCCTCCAGTTCAGGGTTAACCGGGGAGCTGTTTTTT. This sequence encodes CASSSGLTGELFF.

This chain uses TRBV28 with TRBJ1-5; D perhaps matches TRBD1 (5 bases). V was cut by 4 bases and J by 3 bases, with 10 bases left in between. Germline V gene data show CDR1 as MDHEN and CDR2 as SYDVKM. The CDR3 is 14 residues long. CDR3 bases: TGTGCCAGCAGTTCCGGGGGGATCAATCAGCCCCAGCATTTT. Translation gives CASSSGGINQPQHF.

V is TRBV11-1 and J is TRBJ2-7; 12 bases are a match to TRBD1. CDR1 SGHAT and CDR2 FQDESV come from the germline V gene (reference sequence). The trim removed 10 bases at V and 3 bases at J, leaving 13 bases unmatched. The CDR3 extends over 16 amino acids. The CDR3 nucleotides read TGTGCCACCGTACCCCTGGGGACAGGGGGCTTCTACGAGCAGTACTTC. Its protein is CATVPLGTGGFYEQYF.